This T cell receptor (beta chain) originates from a study of patients and donors after allogeneic stem cell transplantation. TCRdb re-called the RT-PCR reads through MiXCR, storing one row per CDR3 protein. The data show roughly 230,000 distinct CDR3 sequences, 11% to 15% seen once. The CDR3 is 12 amino acids. The trim removed 6 bases at V and 12 bases at J, leaving 7 bases unmatched. Germline V lookup: CDR1 DFQATT, CDR2 SNEGSKA (reference sequence). The sample comprised blood, either unsorted or a sorted T cell fraction (not recorded which). The receptor's source is a human donor who was either an allogeneic HSCT recipient or a stem cell or donor lymphocyte infusion donor (not recorded which). It is not recorded whose cells these are; they may come from a transplant donor. The chain has TRBV20-1 and TRBJ2-7; 14 bases map to TRBD2. DNA of the CDR3: TGCAGTGCCGTAGGACTAGCGGGAGGCCCGTACTTC. The encoded protein is CSAVGLAGGPYF.